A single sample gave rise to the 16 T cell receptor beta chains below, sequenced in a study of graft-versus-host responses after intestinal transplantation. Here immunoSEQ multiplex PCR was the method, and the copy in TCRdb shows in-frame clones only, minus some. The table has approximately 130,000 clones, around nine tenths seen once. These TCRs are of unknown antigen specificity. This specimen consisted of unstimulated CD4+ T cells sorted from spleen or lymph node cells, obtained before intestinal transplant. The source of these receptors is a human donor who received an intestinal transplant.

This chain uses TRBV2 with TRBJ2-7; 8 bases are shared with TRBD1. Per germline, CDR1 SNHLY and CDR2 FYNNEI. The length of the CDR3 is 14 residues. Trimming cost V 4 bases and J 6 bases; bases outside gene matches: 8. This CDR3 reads CASSAAQGVGEQYF. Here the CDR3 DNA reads TGTGCCAGCAGTGCAGCACAGGGGGTAGGCGAGCAGTACTTC.

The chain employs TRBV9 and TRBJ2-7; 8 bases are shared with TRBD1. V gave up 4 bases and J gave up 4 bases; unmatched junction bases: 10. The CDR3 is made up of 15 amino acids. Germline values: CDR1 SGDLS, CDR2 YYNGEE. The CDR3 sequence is CASSSRTGLLYEQYF. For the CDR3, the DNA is TGTGCCAGCAGCTCACGGACAGGGCTTCTGTACGAGCAGTACTTC.

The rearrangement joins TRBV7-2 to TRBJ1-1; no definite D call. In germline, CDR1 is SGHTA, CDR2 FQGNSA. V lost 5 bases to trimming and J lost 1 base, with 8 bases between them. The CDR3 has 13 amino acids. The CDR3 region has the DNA TGTGCCAGCAGCCCAGCCACGAACACTGAAGCTTTCTTT. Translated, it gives CASSPATNTEAFF. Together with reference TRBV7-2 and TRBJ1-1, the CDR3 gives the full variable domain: GAGVSQSPSNKVTEKGKDVELRCDPISGHTALYWYRQSLGQGLEFLIYFQGNSAPDKSGLPSDRFSAERTGGSVSTLTIQRTQQEDSAVYLCASSPATNTEAFFGQGTRLTVV.

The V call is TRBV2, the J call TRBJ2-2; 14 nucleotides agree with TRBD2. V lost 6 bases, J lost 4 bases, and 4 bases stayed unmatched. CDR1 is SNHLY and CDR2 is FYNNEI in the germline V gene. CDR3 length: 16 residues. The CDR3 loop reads CASSGLAGGVTGELFF. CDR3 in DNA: TGTGCCAGCAGCGGACTAGCGGGGGGCGTCACCGGGGAGCTGTTTTTT.

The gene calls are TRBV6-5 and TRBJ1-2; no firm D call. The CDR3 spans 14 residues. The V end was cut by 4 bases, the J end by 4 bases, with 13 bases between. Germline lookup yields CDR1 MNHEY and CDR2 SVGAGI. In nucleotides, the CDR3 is TGTGCCAGCAGTTCCGCTCCCGCCAGCTATGGCTACACCTTC. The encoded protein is CASSSAPASYGYTF.

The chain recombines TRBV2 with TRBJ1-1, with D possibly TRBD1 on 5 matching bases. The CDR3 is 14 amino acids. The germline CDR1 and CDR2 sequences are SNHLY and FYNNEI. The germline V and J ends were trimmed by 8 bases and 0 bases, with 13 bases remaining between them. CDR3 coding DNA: TGTGCCAGCTCAAAGGGGCGCTTGAACACTGAAGCTTTCTTT. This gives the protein CASSKGRLNTEAFF.

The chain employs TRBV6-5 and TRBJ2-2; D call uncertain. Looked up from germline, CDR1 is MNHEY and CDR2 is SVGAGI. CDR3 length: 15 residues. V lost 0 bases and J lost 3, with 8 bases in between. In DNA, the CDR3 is TGTGCCAGCAGTTACTCGAGCGTATACACCGGGGAGCTGTTTTTT. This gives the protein CASSYSSVYTGELFF.

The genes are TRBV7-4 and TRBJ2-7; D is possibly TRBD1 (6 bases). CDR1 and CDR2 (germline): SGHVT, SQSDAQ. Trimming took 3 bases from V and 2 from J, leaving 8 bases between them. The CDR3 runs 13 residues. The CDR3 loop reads CASSFGTTYEQYF. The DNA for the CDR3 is TGTGCCAGCAGCTTCGGGACAACCTACGAGCAGTACTTC.

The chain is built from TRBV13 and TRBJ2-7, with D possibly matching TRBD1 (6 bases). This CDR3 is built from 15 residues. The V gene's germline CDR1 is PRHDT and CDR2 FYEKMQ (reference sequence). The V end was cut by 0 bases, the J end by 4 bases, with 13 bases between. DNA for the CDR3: TGTGCCAGCAGCTTAGGTTCAGGGACAACTTACGAGCAGTACTTC. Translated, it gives CASSLGSGTTYEQYF.

This CDR3 is CASSRDGYNQPQHF. The CDR3 DNA follows: TGTGCCAGCAGCCGGGACGGATACAATCAGCCCCAGCATTTT. The V and J genes are TRBV5-4 and TRBJ1-5; maybe TRBD1 (5 bases). Between the trimmed V and J ends, which lost 4 bases and 3 bases, there was a span of 11 bases. Looked up from germline, CDR1 is SGHNT and CDR2 is YYREEE (reference sequence). The CDR3 covers 14 residues.

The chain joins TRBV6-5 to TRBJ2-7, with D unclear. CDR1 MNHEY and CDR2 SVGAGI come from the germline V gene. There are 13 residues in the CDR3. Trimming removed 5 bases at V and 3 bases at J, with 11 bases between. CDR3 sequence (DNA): TGTGCCAGCAGTGGCCCGGCTAGCTACGAGCAGTACTTC. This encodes CASSGPASYEQYF.

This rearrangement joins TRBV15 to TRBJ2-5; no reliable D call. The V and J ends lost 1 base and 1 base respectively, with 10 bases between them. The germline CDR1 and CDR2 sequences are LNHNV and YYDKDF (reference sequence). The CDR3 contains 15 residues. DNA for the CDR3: TGTGCCACCAGCAGAGGGAATCAGGTCCAAGAGACCCAGTACTTC. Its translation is CATSRGNQVQETQYF.

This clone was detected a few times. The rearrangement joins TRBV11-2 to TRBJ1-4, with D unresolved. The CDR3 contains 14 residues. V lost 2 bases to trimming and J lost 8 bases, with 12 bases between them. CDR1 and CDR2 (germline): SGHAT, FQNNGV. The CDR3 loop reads CASSLKGEREKLFF. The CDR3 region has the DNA TGTGCCAGCAGCTTAAAGGGCGAGCGGGAAAAACTGTTTTTT.

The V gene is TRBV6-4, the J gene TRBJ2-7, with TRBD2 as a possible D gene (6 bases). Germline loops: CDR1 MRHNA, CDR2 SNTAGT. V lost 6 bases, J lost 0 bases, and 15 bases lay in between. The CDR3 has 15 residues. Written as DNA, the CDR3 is TGTGCCAGCAGCCCCCCGGGAGTGCCCTCCTACGAGCAGTACTTC. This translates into CASSPPGVPSYEQYF.

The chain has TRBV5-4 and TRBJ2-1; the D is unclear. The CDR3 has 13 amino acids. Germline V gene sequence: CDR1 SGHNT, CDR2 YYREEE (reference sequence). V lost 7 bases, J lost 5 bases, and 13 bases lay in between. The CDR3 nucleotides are TGTGCCAGCCATAGTCAGATGGACAATGAGCAGTTCTTC. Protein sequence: CASHSQMDNEQFF.

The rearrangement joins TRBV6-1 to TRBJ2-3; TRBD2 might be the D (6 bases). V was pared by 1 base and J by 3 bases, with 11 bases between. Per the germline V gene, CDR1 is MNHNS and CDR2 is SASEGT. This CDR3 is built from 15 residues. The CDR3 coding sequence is TGTGCCAGCAGTGAAGGCGGGGTATCGACAGATACGCAGTATTTT. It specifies CASSEGGVSTDTQYF.